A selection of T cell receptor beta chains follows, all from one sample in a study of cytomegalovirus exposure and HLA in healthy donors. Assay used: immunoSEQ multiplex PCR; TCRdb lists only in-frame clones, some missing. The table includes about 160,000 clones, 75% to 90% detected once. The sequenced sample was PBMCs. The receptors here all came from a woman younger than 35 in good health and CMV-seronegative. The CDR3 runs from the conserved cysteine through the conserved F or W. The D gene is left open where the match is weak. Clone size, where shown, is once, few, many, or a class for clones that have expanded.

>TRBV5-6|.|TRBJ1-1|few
TGTGCCAGCAGCTTTACAGGGACAGAAGCTTTCTTT
CASSFTGTEAFF
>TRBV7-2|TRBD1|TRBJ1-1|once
TGTGCCAGCAGCTTACAGGGGGGTGGAACTGAAGCTTTCTTT
CASSLQGGGTEAFF
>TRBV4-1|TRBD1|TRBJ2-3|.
TGCGCCAGCAGCCCGTCCAACTACAGACAGGGTACCTCACGAGGGCAGTATTTT
CASSPSNYRQGTSRGQYF
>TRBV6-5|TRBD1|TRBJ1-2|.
TGTGCCAGCAGTGCTGATGACAGGGCCTATGGCTACACCTTC
CASSADDRAYGYTF
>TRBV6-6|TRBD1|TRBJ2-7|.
TGTGCCAGCAGCAGGGGGACCCAGGCCTACGAGCAGTACTTC
CASSRGTQAYEQYF
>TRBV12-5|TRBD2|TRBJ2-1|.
TGTGCTAGTGGTTTGGTACAGGGACTAGCGGGATCCTACAATGAGCAGTTCTTC
CASGLVQGLAGSYNEQFF
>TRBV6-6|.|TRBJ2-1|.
TGTGCCAGCAGTTTGAGTAGCTCCTACAATGAGCAGTTCTTC
CASSLSSSYNEQFF
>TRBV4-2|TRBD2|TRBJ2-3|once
TGTGCCAGCAGCCAAGACGGCGCGGGAGCTAGCACAGATACGCAGTATTTT
CASSQDGAGASTDTQYF
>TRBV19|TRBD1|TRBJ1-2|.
TGTGCCAGTACCACGGGGACAGAAGGCTATGGCTACACCTTC
CASTTGTEGYGYTF
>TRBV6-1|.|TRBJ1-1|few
TGTGCCAGCTCTCGGGGTGAAGCCACTGAAGCTTTCTTT
CASSRGEATEAFF
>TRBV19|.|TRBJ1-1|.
TGTGCCAGTAGTAACAGGGCGGACACTGAAGCTTTCTTT
CASSNRADTEAFF
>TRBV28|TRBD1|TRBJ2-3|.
TGTGCCAGCAGTTTGATCCAGGGGGCCGCAGATACGCAGTATTTT
CASSLIQGAADTQYF
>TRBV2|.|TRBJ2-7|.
TGTGCCAGCAGAGCAGACTCCCACGAGCAGTACTTC
CASRADSHEQYF
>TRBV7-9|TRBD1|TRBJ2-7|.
TGTGCCAGCAGCCCGTGGTGGGTCAGGGGGCGATTCGACGAGCAGTACTTC
CASSPWWVRGRFDEQYF
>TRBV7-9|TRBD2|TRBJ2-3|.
TGTGCCAGCAGCGAGAGCGGGAGGGCAACAGATACGCAGTATTTT
CASSESGRATDTQYF
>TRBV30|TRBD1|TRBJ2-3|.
TGTGCCTGGAGTGTACCCAACAGGGGTGGGACAGATACGCAGTATTTT
CAWSVPNRGGTDTQYF
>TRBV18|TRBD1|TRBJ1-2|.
TGTGCCAGTTCAACCCGGGACAGGGCGCTCTATGGCTACACCTTC
CASSTRDRALYGYTF
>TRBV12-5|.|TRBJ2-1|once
TGTGCTAGTGGTTTGGTACAGTACAATGAGCAGTTCTTC
CASGLVQYNEQFF
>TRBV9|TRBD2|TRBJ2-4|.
TGTGCCAGCAGCGTAGGGTGGTTTAGCGGGAGGTCGGACATTCAGTACTTC
CASSVGWFSGRSDIQYF
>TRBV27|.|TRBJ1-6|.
TGTGCCAGCAGTCCCCTGGCAGGGGTCAGTTCACCCCTCCACTTT
CASSPLAGVSSPLHF
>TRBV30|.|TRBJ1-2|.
TGTGCCTGGAGTTTCTACAGGAGATATGGCTACACCTTC
CAWSFYRRYGYTF
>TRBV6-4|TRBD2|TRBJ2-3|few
TGTGCCAGCAGTGACAGCGGGAGAGATACGCAGTATTTT
CASSDSGRDTQYF
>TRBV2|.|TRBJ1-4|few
TGTGCCAGCAGTGACCAGGGTAGGGAAAAACTGTTTTTT
CASSDQGREKLFF
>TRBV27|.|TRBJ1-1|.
TGTGCCAGCAGTGACCGACAGGTACTGATGAACACTGAAGCTTTCTTT
CASSDRQVLMNTEAFF
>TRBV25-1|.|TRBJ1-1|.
TGTGCCAGCTGTCAGGGGTGGGACACTGAAGCTTTCTTT
CASCQGWDTEAFF
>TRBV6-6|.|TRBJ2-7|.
TGTGCCAGCAGTTACAGCTCCCACGAGCAGTACTTC
CASSYSSHEQYF
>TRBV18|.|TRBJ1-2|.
TGTGCCAGCTCACCACGCGACATCCTCTACGGTGGTGGCTACACCTTC
CASSPRDILYGGGYTF
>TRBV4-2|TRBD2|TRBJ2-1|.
TGTGCCAGCAGCCAAGTAGCACGGGGGGGCAATGAGCAGTTCTTC
CASSQVARGGNEQFF
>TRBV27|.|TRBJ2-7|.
TGTGCCAGCAGTTTAGAGTCGAGCTCCTACGAGCAGTACTTC
CASSLESSSYEQYF
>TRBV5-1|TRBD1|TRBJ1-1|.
TGCGCCAGCAGCTTACTACCACAGGGGCCGGGCACTGAAGCTTTCTTT
CASSLLPQGPGTEAFF
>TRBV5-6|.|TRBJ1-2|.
TGTGCCAGCAGTTCGCGGATGGGGGCAACAGCTAACTATGGCTACACCTTC
CASSSRMGATANYGYTF
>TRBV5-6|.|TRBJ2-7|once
TGTGCCAGCAGCTTGGGCCGGGTTTCCTACGAGCAGTACTTC
CASSLGRVSYEQYF
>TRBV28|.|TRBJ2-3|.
TGTGCCAGCAGTTTGAGCCAGGGAACCACAGATACGCAGTATTTT
CASSLSQGTTDTQYF
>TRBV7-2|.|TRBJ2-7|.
TGTGCCAGCAGCTCGCCGGTTCGGTACGAGCAGTACTTC
CASSSPVRYEQYF
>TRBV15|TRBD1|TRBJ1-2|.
TGTGCCACCAGCACACGACAGGGGAACTATGGCTACACCTTC
CATSTRQGNYGYTF
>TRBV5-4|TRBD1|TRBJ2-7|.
TGTGCCAGCAGCCTCGACCGGGACAGGGGGCGCGAGCAGTACTTC
CASSLDRDRGREQYF
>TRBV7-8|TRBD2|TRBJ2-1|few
TGTGCCAGCAGCCCCAAGCCCCTAGCGGGAAGGCGGTGGAACAATGAGCAGTTCTTC
CASSPKPLAGRRWNNEQFF
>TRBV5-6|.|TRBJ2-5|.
TGTGCCAGCAGCTCCAGGGGGGCCATAGAGACCCAGTACTTC
CASSSRGAIETQYF
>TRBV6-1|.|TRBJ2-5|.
TGTGCCAGCAGTGAATCTTCGGACAGATACCCCCAAGAGACCCAGTACTTC
CASSESSDRYPQETQYF
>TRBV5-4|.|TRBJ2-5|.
TGTGCCAGCAGCTTGGACAAGGGGGGGTCGGAGACCCAGTACTTC
CASSLDKGGSETQYF
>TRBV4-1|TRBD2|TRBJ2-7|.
TGCGCCAGCAGCCAAGGGGTTTCGAGCGGGATGACCTACGAGCAGTACTTC
CASSQGVSSGMTYEQYF
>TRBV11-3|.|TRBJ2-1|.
TGTGCCAGCAGCTTACAGGGGACCTACAATGAGCAGTTCTTC
CASSLQGTYNEQFF
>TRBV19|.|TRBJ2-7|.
TGTGCCAGTAGTACTCTGGAGGGCCTCTCCTACGAGCAGTACTTC
CASSTLEGLSYEQYF
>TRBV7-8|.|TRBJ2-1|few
TGTGCCAGCAGCTTAGTGGCCCGCGGGCCCTACAATGAGCAGTTCTTC
CASSLVARGPYNEQFF
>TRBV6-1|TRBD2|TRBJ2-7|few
TGTGCCAGCAGTGAAGGTAGCGGGGGTATCTACGAGCAGTACTTC
CASSEGSGGIYEQYF
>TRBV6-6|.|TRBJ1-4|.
TGTGCCAGCAGTTACGGTACCAAACAGATTGAAAAACTGTTTTTT
CASSYGTKQIEKLFF
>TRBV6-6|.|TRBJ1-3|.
TGTGCCAGCCGGGAAAGGGTTGGAAACACCATATATTTT
CASRERVGNTIYF
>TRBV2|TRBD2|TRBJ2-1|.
TGTGCCAGCAGTGCCCTAGCGGGGCCCTGGGATGAGCAGTTCTTC
CASSALAGPWDEQFF
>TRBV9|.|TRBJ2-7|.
TGTGCCAGCAGCGTAGAACCGGGGACTTACGAGCAGTACTTC
CASSVEPGTYEQYF
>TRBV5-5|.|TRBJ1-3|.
TGTGCCAGCAGCCCCGCGGGGGCGTTTGGAAACACCATATATTTT
CASSPAGAFGNTIYF
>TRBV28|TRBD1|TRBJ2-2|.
TGTGCCAGCACAACTCCGGGACAGGAGGGCACCGGGGAGCTGTTTTTT
CASTTPGQEGTGELFF
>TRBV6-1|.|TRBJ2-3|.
TGTGCCAGCAACTTCGTCAGGATCGGCACAGATACGCAGTATTTT
CASNFVRIGTDTQYF
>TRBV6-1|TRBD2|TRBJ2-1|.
TGTGCCAGCAGTGGGACTAGCGGGAGTAGTAGTGAGCAGTTCTTC
CASSGTSGSSSEQFF